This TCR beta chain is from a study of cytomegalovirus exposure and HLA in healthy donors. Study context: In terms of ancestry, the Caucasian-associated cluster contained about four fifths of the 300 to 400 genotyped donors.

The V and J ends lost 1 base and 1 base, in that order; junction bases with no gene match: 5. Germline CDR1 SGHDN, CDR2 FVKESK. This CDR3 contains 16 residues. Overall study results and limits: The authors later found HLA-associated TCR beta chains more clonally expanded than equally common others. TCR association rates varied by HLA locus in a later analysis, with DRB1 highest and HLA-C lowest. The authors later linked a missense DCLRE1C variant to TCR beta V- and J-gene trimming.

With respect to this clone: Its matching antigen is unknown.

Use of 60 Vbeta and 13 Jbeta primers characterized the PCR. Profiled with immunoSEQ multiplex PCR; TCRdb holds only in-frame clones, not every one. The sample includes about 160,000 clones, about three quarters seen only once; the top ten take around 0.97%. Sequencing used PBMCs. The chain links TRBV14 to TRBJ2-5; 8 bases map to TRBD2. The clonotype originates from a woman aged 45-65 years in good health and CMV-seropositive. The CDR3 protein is CASSQVGGGLQETQYF. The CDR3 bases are TGTGCCAGCAGCCAAGTGGGCGGGGGGCTCCAAGAGACCCAGTACTTC.